The T cell receptor beta chain under discussion was sequenced for a study of post-analysis software for immune sequencing data. Study-wide context: In terms of disease course, relapsing-remitting, secondary progressive and progressive-relapsing multiple sclerosis were included. The study's findings and limits: Samples sharing a preparation batch grouped tightly together when assessed by F measure. Roughly 5 TRBV segments occurring more often in patients than controls included TRBV5-6, TRBV5-1 and TRBV20-1.

cDNA libraries for TCR beta contained unique molecular identifiers. Each CDR3 protein gets one entry after TCRdb re-called the PCR reads with MiXCR. The sample lists hundreds of thousands of distinct CDR3 sequences; less than 35% were seen once. Germline V gene lookup returns CDR1 SGHRS and CDR2 YFSETQ. V lost 2 bases, J lost 7 bases, and 8 bases stayed unmatched. The CDR3 contains 15 residues. This clonotype was recorded a few times. Antigen: not known. The TCR was taken from a girl aged 5-17 years with multiple sclerosis. The chain is built from TRBV5-1 and TRBJ1-4; 7 bases align to TRBD1. The specimen sequenced was blood. The CDR3 is CASSFGQAGSEKLFF. CDR3 nucleotide sequence: TGCGCCAGCAGCTTTGGACAGGCTGGGAGTGAAAAACTGTTTTTT.